This TCR beta chain was identified during a study of blood T cell repertoires in COVID-19. For the study at large: From the United States, Italy and Spain came samples of acute and convalescent COVID-19. T cells, B-cell-depleted T cells, or PBMCs supplied cDNA or gDNA.

This clone appeared many times. This CDR3 contains 18 residues. Germline CDR1 and CDR2: SGHDN and FVKESK. V was pared by 2 bases and J by 4 bases, with 24 bases between. Methods used by the authors: Using reference gene primer amplification, nucleated cell counts were estimated. Method: immunoSEQ multiplex PCR; TCRdb's copy keeps in-frame clones and lacks some. D and trimming come from the DNA, and the V and J calls and clone size come from that table. The repertoire has under 150,000 clones, around 80% of them found once; the top ten carry roughly 1.9%. This TCR came from a man between 65 and 85 years old with acute or convalescent COVID-19. Sequencing input: peripheral blood. The gene calls are TRBV14 and TRBJ2-7; tentative D call: TRBD2 (7 bases). CDR3 in DNA: TGTGCCAGCAGCCAAAAAGGTGGGCGGGGGCCTTTCGTGTACGAGCAGTACTTC. Its protein is CASSQKGGRGPFVYEQYF.